This TCR beta chain is from a study of T-cell memory formation after mild COVID-19. Study conclusions and caveats: CD4/CD8 balance held among clones contracting day 15 to 85, and later expanders leaned CD4+. Of the contracting clones, CD4+ ones lay mainly in CM and EM, and CD8+ ones in EMRA.

This clonotype was observed at least ten times. The target antigen is unknown. The CDR3 sequence is 13 residues long. Germline V gene data show CDR1 as MNHEY and CDR2 as SMNVEV (reference sequence). The V and J ends lost 5 bases and 4 bases respectively, with 9 bases between them. TCRdb itself ran the 5' RACE reads through MiXCR, one entry per CDR3 protein. The table lists 35,000 to 45,000 distinct CDR3 sequences, about 6.3% of them singletons, with approximately 0.8% in the top ten. This chain links TRBV27 with TRBJ1-5; D uncertain. The sample was PBMCs or a T cell subset sorted from them (not recorded which). The receptor was isolated from an adult who had mild COVID-19 (a few samples of this study predate the infection). Cell type and time point are not known. This chain's CDR3 is CASSPVGNQPQHF. The CDR3 nucleotides read TGTGCCAGCAGTCCGGTTGGGAATCAGCCCCAGCATTTT.